The sequence of this T cell receptor beta chain was determined in a study of T cell responses to AZD1222 COVID-19 vaccine. Study-level points and caveats: The donor group comprised mostly white British people and more females; the analysis possibly underestimated clonal diversity. Baseline seropositivity characterized only a handful of AZD1222 recipients. Nearly half of spike-specific TCRs reportedly go after variant regions that carry no mutations.

Germline V gene lookup returns CDR1 SGHRS and CDR2 YFSETQ. The CDR3 length is 14 residues. V lost 3 bases, J lost 0 bases, and 9 bases lay in between. Comments on this clone: Its matching antigen is unknown.

TCRdb's table, derived via immunoSEQ multiplex PCR, lists solely in-frame clones and lacks some. The sample shows about 150,000 clones, 75% to 95% of them seen only once. Sequenced material: peripheral blood, taken on day 0 of AZD1222 vaccination. This TCR came from an adult in good health. The chain is built from TRBV5-1 and TRBJ1-1, with TRBD1 as a possible D gene (5 bases). CDR3: CASSYDSLNTEAFF. DNA of the CDR3: TGCGCCAGCAGCTACGACAGCCTGAACACTGAAGCTTTCTTT. Drawing the rest from reference TRBV5-1 and TRBJ1-1, the complete variable domain is KAGVTQTPRYLIKTRGQQVTLSCSPISGHRSVSWYQQTPGQGLQFLFEYFSETQRNKGNFPGRFSGRQFSNSRSEMNVSTLELGDSALYLCASSYDSLNTEAFFGQGTRLTVV.